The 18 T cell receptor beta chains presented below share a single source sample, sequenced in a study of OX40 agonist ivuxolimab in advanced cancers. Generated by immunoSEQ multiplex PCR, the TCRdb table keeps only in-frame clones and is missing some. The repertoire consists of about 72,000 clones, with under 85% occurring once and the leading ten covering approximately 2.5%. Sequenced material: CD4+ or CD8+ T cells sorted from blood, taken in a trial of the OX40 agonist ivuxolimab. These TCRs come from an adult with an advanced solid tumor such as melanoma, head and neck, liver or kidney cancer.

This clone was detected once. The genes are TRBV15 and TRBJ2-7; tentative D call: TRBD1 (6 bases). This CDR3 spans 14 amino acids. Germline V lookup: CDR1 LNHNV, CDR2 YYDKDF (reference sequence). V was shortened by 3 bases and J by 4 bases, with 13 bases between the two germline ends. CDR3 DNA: TGTGCCACCAGCAGGCGGACAGATTTTTACGAGCAGTACTTC. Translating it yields CATSRRTDFYEQYF.

CDR3 sequence reads: CASSYSMGITDTQYF. CDR3 bases: TGTGCCAGCAGTTACTCGATGGGGATTACAGATACGCAGTATTTT. This chain joins TRBV6-5 and TRBJ2-3; D is unclear. CDR3 length equals 15 residues. Trimming removed 0 bases from V and 3 bases from J, with 10 bases in between. CDR1 and CDR2 (germline): MNHEY, SVGAGI.

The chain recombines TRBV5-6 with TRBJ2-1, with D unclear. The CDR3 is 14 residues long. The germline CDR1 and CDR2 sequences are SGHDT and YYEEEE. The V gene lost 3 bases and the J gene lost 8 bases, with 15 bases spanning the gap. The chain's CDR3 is CASSSKVVAYEQFF. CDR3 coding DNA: TGTGCCAGCAGCTCTAAGGTAGTTGCATATGAGCAGTTCTTC.

The CDR3 region is CASSTYSNQPQHF. The CDR3 region has the DNA TGTGCCAGCAGCACATATAGCAATCAGCCCCAGCATTTT. The chain joins TRBV6-5 to TRBJ1-5; D remains ambiguous. The length of the CDR3 is 13 residues. V was shortened by 6 bases and J by 0 bases, with 6 bases between the two germline ends. Germline V CDR1 and CDR2: MNHEY, SVGAGI.

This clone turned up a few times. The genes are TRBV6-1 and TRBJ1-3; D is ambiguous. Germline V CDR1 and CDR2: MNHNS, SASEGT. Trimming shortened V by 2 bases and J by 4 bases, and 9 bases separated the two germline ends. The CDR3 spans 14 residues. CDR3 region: CASSELGSGNTIYF. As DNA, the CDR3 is TGTGCCAGCAGTGAACTGGGTTCGGGAAACACCATATATTTT.

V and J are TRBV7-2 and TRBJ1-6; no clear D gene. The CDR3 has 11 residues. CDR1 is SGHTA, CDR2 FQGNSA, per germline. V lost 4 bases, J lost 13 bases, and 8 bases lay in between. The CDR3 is CASSSAGPLHF. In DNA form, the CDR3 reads TGTGCCAGCAGCTCAGCCGGGCCCCTCCACTTT.

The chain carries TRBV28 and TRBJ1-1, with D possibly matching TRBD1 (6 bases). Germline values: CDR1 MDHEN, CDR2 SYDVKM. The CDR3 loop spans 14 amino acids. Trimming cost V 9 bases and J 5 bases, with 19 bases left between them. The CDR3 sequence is CASHTAGARTEAFF. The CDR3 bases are TGTGCCAGTCACACGGCGGGGGCGAGGACTGAAGCTTTCTTT.

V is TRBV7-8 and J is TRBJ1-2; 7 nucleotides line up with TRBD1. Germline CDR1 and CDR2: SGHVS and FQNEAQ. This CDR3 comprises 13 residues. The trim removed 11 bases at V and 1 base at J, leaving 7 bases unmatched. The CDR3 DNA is TGTGCCGTTCAGACAGGGATTAACTATGGCTACACCTTC. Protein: CAVQTGINYGYTF.

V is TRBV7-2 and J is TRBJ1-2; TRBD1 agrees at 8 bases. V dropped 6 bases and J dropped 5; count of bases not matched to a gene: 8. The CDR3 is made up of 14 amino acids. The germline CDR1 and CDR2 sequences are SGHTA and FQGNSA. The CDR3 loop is CASRRTGSGYGYTF. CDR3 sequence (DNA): TGTGCCAGCAGACGGACAGGGAGTGGTTATGGCTACACCTTC.

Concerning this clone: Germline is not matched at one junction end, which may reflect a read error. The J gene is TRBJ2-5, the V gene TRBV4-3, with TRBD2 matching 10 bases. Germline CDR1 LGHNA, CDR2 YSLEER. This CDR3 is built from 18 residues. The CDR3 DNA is TGCGCCAGCAGCCGAGAAGTACCGGGACTAGCGATGCGCGAGACTCAGTACTTC. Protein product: CASSREVPGLAMRETQYF.

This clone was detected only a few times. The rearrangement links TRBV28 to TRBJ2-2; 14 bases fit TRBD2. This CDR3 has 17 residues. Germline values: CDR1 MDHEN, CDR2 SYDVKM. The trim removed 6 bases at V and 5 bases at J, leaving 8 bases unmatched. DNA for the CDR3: TGTGCCAGCAGACCGGGACTAGCGGGAGTAGGGACCGGGGAGCTGTTTTTT. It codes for CASRPGLAGVGTGELFF.

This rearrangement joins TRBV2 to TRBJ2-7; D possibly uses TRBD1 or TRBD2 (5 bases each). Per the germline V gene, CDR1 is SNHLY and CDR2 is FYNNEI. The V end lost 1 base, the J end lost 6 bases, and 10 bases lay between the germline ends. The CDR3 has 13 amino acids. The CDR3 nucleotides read TGTGCCAGCAGTGAAGGGGGCCGGGGCGAGCAGTACTTC. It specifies CASSEGGRGEQYF.

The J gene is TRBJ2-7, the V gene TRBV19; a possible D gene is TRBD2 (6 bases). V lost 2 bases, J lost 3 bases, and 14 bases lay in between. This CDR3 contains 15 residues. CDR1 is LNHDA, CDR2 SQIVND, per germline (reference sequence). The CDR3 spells CASSIKKEAGYEQYF. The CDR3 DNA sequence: TGTGCCAGTAGTATAAAGAAGGAAGCGGGCTACGAGCAGTACTTC.

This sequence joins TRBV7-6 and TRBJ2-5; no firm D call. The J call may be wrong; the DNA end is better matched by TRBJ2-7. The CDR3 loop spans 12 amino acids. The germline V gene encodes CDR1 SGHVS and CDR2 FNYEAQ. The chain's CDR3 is CASSDDIYEQYF. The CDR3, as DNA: TGTGCCAGCAGCGATGACATCTACGAGCAGTACTTC.

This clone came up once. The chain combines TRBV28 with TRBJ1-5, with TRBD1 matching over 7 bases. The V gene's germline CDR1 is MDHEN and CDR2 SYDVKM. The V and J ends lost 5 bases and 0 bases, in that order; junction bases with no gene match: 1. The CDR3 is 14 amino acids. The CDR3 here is CASSQGGSNQPQHF. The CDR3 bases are TGTGCCAGCAGTCAGGGGGGTAGCAATCAGCCCCAGCATTTT.

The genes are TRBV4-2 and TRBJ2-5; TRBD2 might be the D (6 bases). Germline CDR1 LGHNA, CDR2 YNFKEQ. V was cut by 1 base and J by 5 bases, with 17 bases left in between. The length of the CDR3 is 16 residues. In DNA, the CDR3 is TGTGCCAGCAGCCAAGTGTCTGGGACGGCGGGGGAGACCCAGTACTTC. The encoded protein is CASSQVSGTAGETQYF.

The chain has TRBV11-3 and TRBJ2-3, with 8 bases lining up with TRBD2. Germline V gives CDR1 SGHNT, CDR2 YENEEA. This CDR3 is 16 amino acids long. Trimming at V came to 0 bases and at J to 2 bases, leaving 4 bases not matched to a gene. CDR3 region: CASSLDPAGVTDTQYF. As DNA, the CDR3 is TGTGCCAGCAGCTTAGATCCAGCGGGAGTCACAGATACGCAGTATTTT.

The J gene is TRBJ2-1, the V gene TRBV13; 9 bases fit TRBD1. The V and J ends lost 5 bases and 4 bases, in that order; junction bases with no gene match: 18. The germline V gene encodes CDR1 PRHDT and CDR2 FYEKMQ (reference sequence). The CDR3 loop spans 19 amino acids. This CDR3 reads CASSPLFPGQGGGYNEQFF. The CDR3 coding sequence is TGTGCCAGCAGCCCCTTATTTCCGGGACAGGGCGGCGGATACAATGAGCAGTTCTTC. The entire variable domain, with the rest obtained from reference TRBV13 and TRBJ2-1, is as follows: AAGVIQSPRHLIKEKRETATLKCYPIPRHDTVYWYQQGPGQDPQFLISFYEKMQSDKGSIPDRFSAQQFSDYHSELNMSSLELGDSALYFCASSPLFPGQGGGYNEQFFGPGTRLTVL.